The 24 T cell receptor beta chains reported below all come from one sample, sequenced in a study of shared clonotypes between healthy human individuals. Measured with immunoSEQ multiplex PCR; TCRdb has only the in-frame clones, and not every one. The sample consists of some 2.3 million clones, approximately 95% of them appearing once. The sequenced sample was naive CD4+ T cells from PBMCs. Indicated subset: CD45RA+ positively selected. These receptors were collected from a man aged 18 to 29 in good health. Some clones in this sample may be carry-over from other donors' samples.

The CDR3 coding sequence is TGTGCCTGGAGTCCCTACGGGACAGGGGGCGACGGGAATTCACCCCTCCACTTT. Translated: CAWSPYGTGGDGNSPLHF. This chain links TRBV30 with TRBJ1-6; 12 nucleotides agree with TRBD1. This CDR3 region has 18 residues. V lost 2 bases, J lost 7 bases, and 12 bases stayed unmatched. Germline CDR1 GTSNPN, CDR2 SVGIG (reference sequence).

This chain uses TRBV2 with TRBJ2-1; TRBD2 matches 9 bases. CDR1 and CDR2 (germline): SNHLY, FYNNEI. V lost 4 bases to trimming and J lost 3 bases; unmatched junction nucleotides: 13. The CDR3 covers 18 residues. The CDR3, as DNA: TGTGCCAGCAGTGTCTCGCAGGTAGCGGGAGTAATCTACAATGAGCAGTTCTTC. It encodes CASSVSQVAGVIYNEQFF.

A word on this clone: The sample carries other DNA sequences with the same CDR3. V is TRBV5-4 and J is TRBJ2-3; D gene unclear. The germline V gene has CDR1 SGHNT and CDR2 YYREEE (reference sequence). The CDR3 runs 14 residues. V was clipped by 2 bases and J by 1 base, with 8 bases between them. CDR3 in DNA: TGTGCCAGCAGCTTCGGCGGCCGCACAGATACGCAGTATTTT. Protein: CASSFGGRTDTQYF.

V usage is TRBV19 and J usage is TRBJ1-5; TRBD1 agrees at 11 bases. The CDR3 contains 18 residues. J lost 4 bases, V lost 0 bases, and 8 bases had no gene match. Germline V CDR1 and CDR2: LNHDA, SQIVND (reference sequence). This CDR3 is CASSIDLPGTGGNQPQHF. CDR3 coding DNA: TGTGCCAGTAGTATAGACCTGCCGGGGACAGGGGGAAATCAGCCCCAGCATTTT.

On this clone: Other DNA sequences of this sample code for an identical CDR3. The chain has TRBV6-5 and TRBJ1-2, with D hard to call. This CDR3 contains 11 residues. V was trimmed by 1 base and J by 11 bases, leaving 8 bases between them. The germline gives CDR1 MNHEY, CDR2 SVGAGI. CDR3 region: CASSYLGGYTF. In DNA form, the CDR3 reads TGTGCCAGCAGTTACTTAGGTGGTTACACCTTC.

The chain is built from TRBV19 and TRBJ1-2, with TRBD1 matching 7 bases. CDR1 and CDR2 from the germline V gene are LNHDA and SQIVND (reference sequence). Trimming cost V 5 bases and J 5 bases; bases outside gene matches: 11. This CDR3 has 15 residues. The CDR3 loop is CASSPQRGRTYGYTF. The CDR3, as DNA: TGTGCCAGTAGTCCCCAGAGGGGGCGAACTTATGGCTACACCTTC.

The chain employs TRBV18 and TRBJ2-7; 7 bases are shared with TRBD2. The germline CDR1 and CDR2 sequences are KGHSH and LQKENI. CDR3 length: 13 amino acids. Losses at the gene ends were 6 bases for V and 6 bases for J; bases not matched to a gene: 8. In DNA, the CDR3 is TGTGCCAGCTCCCCCTGGACTAGATCCGAGCAGTACTTC. This encodes CASSPWTRSEQYF.

This chain connects TRBV29-1 to TRBJ1-2, with a weak D call TRBD1 (6 bases). This CDR3 region has 10 residues. Trimming pared 7 bases from V and 9 bases from J, leaving 12 bases between. CDR1 and CDR2 (germline): SQVTM, ANQGSEA. CDR3 nucleotides: TGCAGCGGTGGAGGACAGAGCTACACCTTC. Translating it yields CSGGGQSYTF. Full variable domain (remainder filled in from reference TRBV29-1 and TRBJ1-2): SAVISQKPSRDICQRGTSLTIQCQVDSQVTMMFWYRQQPGQSLTLIATANQGSEATYESGFVIDKFPISRPNLTFSTLTVSNMSPEDSSIYLCSGGGQSYTFGSGTRLTVV.

The chain carries TRBV5-1 and TRBJ2-2; 7 bases match TRBD1. The CDR3 covers 14 residues. The J segment lost 5 bases and the V segment lost 6 bases, leaving 7 bases of the junction unmatched. Germline CDR1 SGHRS, CDR2 YFSETQ. The CDR3 region has the DNA TGCGCCAGCATGTTGACAGGGCTGACCGGGGAGCTGTTTTTT. Translating it yields CASMLTGLTGELFF.

Note on this clone: Germline and junction disagree at one end, which may indicate a read error. This chain joins TRBV19 and TRBJ1-2; the D gene is possibly TRBD1 (5 bases). The CDR3 totals 13 residues. The germline V gene encodes CDR1 LNHDA and CDR2 SQIVND (reference sequence). The CDR3 DNA follows: TGTGCCAGTAGTATAGAAGGGGACTACGGCTACACCTTC. Translation: CASSIEGDYGYTF.

This clone has only one observation. This chain joins TRBV27 and TRBJ2-3, with D perhaps TRBD2 (5 bases). V lost 6 bases, J lost 3 bases, and 10 bases lay in between. Germline V gene lookup returns CDR1 MNHEY and CDR2 SMNVEV (reference sequence). The CDR3 has 13 residues. The CDR3: CASRGSGTDTQYF. The CDR3 DNA follows: TGTGCCAGCAGGGGAAGCGGTACAGATACGCAGTATTTT.

For this clone: Distinct nucleotide sequences in the sample also encode this CDR3. The rearrangement joins TRBV5-6 to TRBJ1-1, with D unclear. The CDR3 totals 11 residues. Trimming pared 2 bases from V and 5 bases from J, leaving 4 bases between. Germline CDR1 and CDR2: SGHDT and YYEEEE. The CDR3 DNA follows: TGTGCCAGCAGCTTAGGGACTGAAGCTTTCTTT. As protein: CASSLGTEAFF.

The chain employs TRBV15 and TRBJ1-5; no clear D gene. Germline V lookup: CDR1 LNHNV, CDR2 YYDKDF (reference sequence). V was clipped by 0 bases and J by 0 bases, with 18 bases between them. This CDR3 spans 19 amino acids. DNA for the CDR3: TGTGCCACCAGCAGAGATATTTCGGCAGGCCTTTATAGCAATCAGCCCCAGCATTTT. As protein: CATSRDISAGLYSNQPQHF.

This chain uses TRBV28 with TRBJ1-1; no definite D call. The CDR3 totals 15 residues. Germline lookup yields CDR1 MDHEN and CDR2 SYDVKM. Trimming left V 5 bases short and J 0 bases short, with 13 bases between. In DNA form, the CDR3 reads TGTGCCAGCAGTCCACAGCCTATCATGAACACTGAAGCTTTCTTT. It yields the protein CASSPQPIMNTEAFF.

This chain links TRBV5-1 with TRBJ2-1; 12 nucleotides line up with TRBD2. CDR1 and CDR2 (germline): SGHRS, YFSETQ. The CDR3 has 16 amino acids. V trimming: 4 bases; J trimming: 6 bases; junction bases outside the gene matches: 8. CDR3 sequence (DNA): TGCGCCAGCAGCAGACGACGGACTAGCGGGACCAATGAGCAGTTCTTC. This codes for CASSRRRTSGTNEQFF.

The chain recombines TRBV28 with TRBJ2-2; 7 bases agree with TRBD1. After removal of 2 bases from V and 5 bases from J, the junction contained 11 bases not matched to a gene. This CDR3 spans 17 amino acids. The germline CDR1 and CDR2 sequences are MDHEN and SYDVKM. The CDR3 nucleotides read TGTGCCAGCAGTTTACCCTTCCTCCAGGGGGAGACCGGGGAGCTGTTTTTT. Translating it yields CASSLPFLQGETGELFF. The variable domain in full, completed from reference TRBV28 and TRBJ2-2, reads DVKVTQSSRYLVKRTGEKVFLECVQDMDHENMFWYRQDPGLGLRLIYFSYDVKMKEKGDIPEGYSVSREKKERFSLILESASTNQTSMYLCASSLPFLQGETGELFFGEGSRLTVL.

Only one count was recorded for this clone. The genes are TRBV6-1 and TRBJ1-1, with D maybe TRBD1 (6 bases). Germline CDR1 and CDR2: MNHNS and SASEGT. The CDR3 is 14 residues long. V was trimmed by 7 bases and J by 0 bases, leaving 12 bases between them. For the CDR3, the DNA is TGTGCCAGCACTGTCGACAGGTTGAACACTGAAGCTTTCTTT. As protein: CASTVDRLNTEAFF.

The chain is built from TRBV7-2 and TRBJ1-1; possibly TRBD1 for D (6 bases). V was pared by 5 bases and J by 11 bases, with 24 bases between. There are 15 residues in the CDR3. Germline assignment: CDR1 SGHTA and CDR2 FQGNSA. DNA of the CDR3: TGTGCCAGCAGCCTACGGGAGCTGGGGGGCATGCATGCTTTCTTT. Translated: CASSLRELGGMHAFF.

V and J are TRBV6-4 and TRBJ1-1, with D possibly matching TRBD1 (6 bases). The CDR3 is made up of 13 amino acids. V shed 9 bases and J shed 11 bases, with 22 bases lying between them. Germline assignment: CDR1 MRHNA and CDR2 SNTAGT. CDR3 amino acids: CARRGTQGPKAFF. The CDR3 coding sequence is TGTGCCAGGCGGGGAACACAGGGTCCGAAGGCTTTCTTT.

The rearrangement joins TRBV6-1 to TRBJ2-3, with D perhaps TRBD2 (5 bases). Germline lookup yields CDR1 MNHNS and CDR2 SASEGT. The CDR3 has 17 amino acids. V dropped 4 bases and J dropped 1 base, with 18 bases sitting between them. The CDR3 sequence is CASSVPRTRAGTDTQYF. The DNA for the CDR3 is TGTGCCAGCAGTGTGCCCCGGACTCGAGCCGGCACAGATACGCAGTATTTT.

The chain links TRBV14 to TRBJ1-2; possibly TRBD1 for D (5 bases). Per the germline V gene, CDR1 is SGHDN and CDR2 is FVKESK. Between the trimmed V and J ends, which lost 5 bases and 2 bases, there was a span of 12 bases. The CDR3 is 14 residues long. This CDR3 is CASSWGGENYGYTF. CDR3 nucleotides: TGTGCCAGCAGCTGGGGCGGGGAAAACTATGGCTACACCTTC.

The V gene is TRBV6-5, the J gene TRBJ1-1, with unresolved D. The CDR3 is 13 amino acids. The germline V and J ends were trimmed by 0 bases and 9 bases, with 11 bases remaining between them. The germline gives CDR1 MNHEY, CDR2 SVGAGI. As DNA, the CDR3 is TGTGCCAGCAGTTACTCGACGGGCAGTAAAGCTTTCTTT. Amino acids: CASSYSTGSKAFF.

A note on this clone: The sample holds other DNA sequences that translate to the same CDR3. V is TRBV5-1 and J is TRBJ1-2, with 10 bases aligning to TRBD1. Losses at the gene ends were 4 bases for V and 4 bases for J; bases not matched to a gene: 4. The CDR3 runs 14 residues. Germline CDR1 SGHRS, CDR2 YFSETQ. Here the CDR3 DNA reads TGCGCCAGCAGCCCCGGGACAGGGGTCTATGGCTACACCTTC. Translation: CASSPGTGVYGYTF.

To note about this clone: Other DNA sequences of this sample code for an identical CDR3. The genes are TRBV7-9 and TRBJ1-1; 7 bases map to TRBD1. With 5 bases clipped from V and 1 base from J, the junction kept 4 bases outside the gene matches. CDR3 length: 14 residues. Germline lookup yields CDR1 SEHNR and CDR2 FQNEAQ (reference sequence). This CDR3 is CASSLGQANTEAFF. In nucleotides, the CDR3 is TGTGCCAGCAGCCTCGGACAGGCGAACACTGAAGCTTTCTTT.